This entry features one T cell receptor (beta chain) sequence. Clones were sequenced by immunoSEQ multiplex PCR, and TCRdb holds only the in-frame ones, with some missing. This table holds a few hundred thousand clones, roughly nine tenths found once. Germline CDR1 SGHNT, CDR2 YYREEE (reference sequence). The V segment lost 0 bases and the J segment 4 bases; nucleotides outside the gene matches: 0. The length of the CDR3 is 14 residues. Recovery among Cohort 3 donors was established by two negative PCRs, clearance, or symptom resolution. This record belongs to a study of blood T cell repertoires in COVID-19. Study-level information: Sample material is recorded as cDNA or gDNA derived from T cells, B-cell-depleted T cells, or PBMCs.

Input material: PBMCs or T cells enriched from blood (not recorded which). The clonotype comes from a woman aged 40-49 years who had recovered from COVID-19. V usage is TRBV5-4 and J usage is TRBJ2-5, with 10 bases fitting TRBD2. CDR3 amino acids: CASSLGLAGETQYF. The CDR3 DNA follows: TGTGCCAGCAGCTTGGGACTAGCGGGAGAGACCCAGTACTTC.